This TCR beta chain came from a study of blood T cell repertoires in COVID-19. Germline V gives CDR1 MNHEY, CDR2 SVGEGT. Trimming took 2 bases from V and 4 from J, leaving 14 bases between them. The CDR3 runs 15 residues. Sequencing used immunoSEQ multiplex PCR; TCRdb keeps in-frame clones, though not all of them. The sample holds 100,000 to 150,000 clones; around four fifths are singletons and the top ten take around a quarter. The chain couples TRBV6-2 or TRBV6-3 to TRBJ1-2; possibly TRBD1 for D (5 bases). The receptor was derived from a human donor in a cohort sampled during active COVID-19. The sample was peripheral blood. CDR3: CASSYSPYRTYGYTF. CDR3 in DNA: TGTGCCAGCAGTTACAGTCCGTACAGGACCTATGGCTACACCTTC.